This T cell receptor beta chain is drawn from a study of shared clonotypes between healthy human individuals. The method was immunoSEQ multiplex PCR; TCRdb's version includes in-frame clones alone and lacks a portion of them. This sample yields some 240,000 clones, of which 60% to 80% are seen a single time; around 10% belongs to the top ten. Trimming shortened V by 3 bases and J by 8 bases, and 9 bases separated the two germline ends. This CDR3 spans 12 amino acids. In germline, CDR1 is SGHRS, CDR2 YFSETQ. The receptor's source is a man aged 25 to 40 in good health. V usage is TRBV5-1 and J usage is TRBJ2-1; the D gene is possibly TRBD1 (5 bases). Specimen: memory CD4+ T cells sorted from blood. Subset reported: CD45RA-negative fraction. The CDR3 loop reads CASSSGIYEQFF. For the CDR3, the DNA is TGCGCCAGCAGCTCAGGGATCTATGAGCAGTTCTTC.